The present TCR beta chain was sequenced within a study of blood T cell repertoires in COVID-19. Looking at the study overall: COVID-19 samples collected from the United States, Italy and Spain covered acute and convalescent phases. T cells, B-cell-depleted T cells, or PBMCs supplied cDNA or gDNA.

The CDR3 is made up of 16 amino acids. Germline lookup yields CDR1 SGHNT and CDR2 YENEEA. V trimming: 1 base; J trimming: 10 bases; junction bases outside the gene matches: 10. Libraries were prepared by immunoSEQ multiplex PCR; TCRdb keeps only in-frame clonotypes and omits some of them. Among approximately 400,000 clones listed, roughly four fifths were seen once. The chain couples TRBV11-3 to TRBJ2-1, with 10 bases aligning to TRBD2. The TCR was taken from a woman aged 50 to 60 who had recovered from COVID-19. Sequenced material: PBMCs or T cells enriched from blood (not recorded which). This chain's CDR3 is CASSLGPPSGSGEQFF. The CDR3 DNA sequence: TGTGCCAGCAGCTTAGGTCCCCCTAGCGGGAGTGGCGAGCAGTTCTTC.